This is a list of T cell receptor beta chains from one sample in a study of T cell responses to AZD1222 COVID-19 vaccine. Sequencing was performed with immunoSEQ multiplex PCR; in TCRdb, only in-frame clones are kept and a portion is missing. Among 95,000 to 130,000 clones listed, around nine tenths were seen once. The material sequenced was peripheral blood, taken on day 0 of AZD1222 vaccination. The source is an adult in good health. CDR3s include the opening cysteine and the closing phenylalanine or tryptophan. A D gene is named only where the DNA matches it firmly. Expanded clones are given a class, and other clones once, few, many or no size at all.

NA,TRBJ1-6,TRBV5-1,NA,TGCGCCAGCATGTCAGAGGACTCCTATAATTCACCCCTCCACTTT,CASMSEDSYNSPLHF
TRBD1,TRBJ2-3,TRBV9,NA,TGTGCCAGCAGCGTAGGATTACAGGGGACAGATACGCAGTATTTT,CASSVGLQGTDTQYF
NA,TRBJ1-1,TRBV11-2,NA,TGTGCCAGCAGCTTAGCGTCAGACGAAGCTTTCTTT,CASSLASDEAFF
NA,TRBJ2-7,TRBV12-3/TRBV12-4,few,TGTGCCAGCAGTTTCTTTCAGGTGCAGCAGTACTTC,CASSFFQVQQYF
NA,TRBJ1-4,TRBV6-2/TRBV6-3,NA,TGTGCCAGCAGCCCCTTCAGGGGCATTCGTGAAAAACTGTTTTTT,CASSPFRGIREKLFF
NA,TRBJ2-7,TRBV6-5,NA,TGTGCCAGCAAACCAGACCAGAGAAGTTACGGCGAGCAGTACTTC,CASKPDQRSYGEQYF
NA,TRBJ1-4,TRBV7-2,NA,TGTGCCAGCAGCTTAGTTGGGGGGGCATCTAATGAAAAACTGTTTTTT,CASSLVGGASNEKLFF
NA,TRBJ1-6,TRBV19,NA,TGTGCCAGTGCTAGGGGGGCAGGGGTTGTTGGATCACCCCTCCACTTT,CASARGAGVVGSPLHF
NA,TRBJ2-7,TRBV5-8,NA,TGTGCCAGCAGCTCGATCGACCGCGCCTACGAGCAGTACTTC,CASSSIDRAYEQYF
NA,TRBJ1-1,TRBV20-1,NA,TGCAGTGCTAGTAAGGACAGGAACACTGAAGCTTTCTTT,CSASKDRNTEAFF
TRBD1,TRBJ1-3,TRBV11-1,NA,TGTGCCAGCAGCCACCAGGGACAGGTCTCTGGAAACACCATATATTTT,CASSHQGQVSGNTIYF
NA,TRBJ2-5,TRBV18,NA,TGTGCCAGCTCACCACTAGGAGAGACCCAGTACTTC,CASSPLGETQYF
TRBD2,TRBJ2-1,TRBV2,NA,TGTGCCAGCAGTGACCGGACTAGCTACAATGAGCAGTTCTTC,CASSDRTSYNEQFF
NA,TRBJ1-1,TRBV21-1,NA,TGTGCCAGCGACCCGGGGACAGGGGGGACTGAAGCTTTCTTT,CASDPGTGGTEAFF
NA,TRBJ1-3,TRBV18,NA,TGTGCCAGCTCACCACAATACACCTCTGGAAACACCATATATTTT,CASSPQYTSGNTIYF
TRBD1,TRBJ1-5,TRBV2,NA,TGTGCCAGCACCACGACAGGCAGGGGGCACCAGCCCCAGCATTTT,CASTTTGRGHQPQHF
NA,TRBJ2-1,TRBV27,NA,TGTGCCAGCAGTTTTTTGTGGGGTGGGCAGGGATTCTATGAGCAGTTCTTC,CASSFLWGGQGFYEQFF
NA,TRBJ1-4,TRBV6-5,NA,TGTGCCAGCAGCAGGGTAGTGCAAGAAAAACTGTTTTTT,CASSRVVQEKLFF
NA,TRBJ1-4,TRBV4-2,NA,TGTGCCAGCAGCCAGGAGACGGGACGGCGGACTAATGAAAAACTGTTTTTT,CASSQETGRRTNEKLFF
TRBD1,TRBJ2-3,TRBV6-4,NA,TGTGCCAGCAGTGACTCGAGACAGGGGCACACAGATACGCAGTATTTT,CASSDSRQGHTDTQYF
NA,TRBJ1-5,TRBV27,few,TGTGCCAGCAAATCGGGACAACTGAGCAATCAGCCCCAGCATTTT,CASKSGQLSNQPQHF
TRBD1,TRBJ1-1,TRBV29-1,NA,TGCAGCTCCAGGGGGTTCAACACTGAAGCTTTCTTT,CSSRGFNTEAFF
NA,TRBJ2-4,TRBV10-3,NA,TGTGCCATCAGTGAAACGGCCAAAAACATTCAGTACTTC,CAISETAKNIQYF
NA,TRBJ2-1,TRBV11-3,NA,TGTGCCAGCAGCTTAGGGGAGCTCAGCTCCTACAATGAGCAGTTCTTC,CASSLGELSSYNEQFF
NA,TRBJ2-7,TRBV7-2,NA,TGTGCCAGCAGCTATGGACAGCCGTCCTACGAGCAGTACTTC,CASSYGQPSYEQYF
TRBD1,TRBJ2-2,TRBV5-1,NA,TGCGCCAGCAGCTTCTCGACAGGGGAAGCCGGGGAGCTGTTTTTT,CASSFSTGEAGELFF
NA,TRBJ2-2,TRBV30,once,TGTGCCTGGAGTGTACGGCCGAACACCGGGGAGCTGTTTTTT,CAWSVRPNTGELFF
TRBD2,TRBJ2-1,TRBV14,NA,TGTGCCAGCAGCCAAAGCCCGGGACTAGCGGGCAATGAGCAGTTCTTC,CASSQSPGLAGNEQFF
NA,TRBJ1-2,TRBV24-1,NA,TGTGCCACTAAGGGAGAACCTTATGGCTACACCTTC,CATKGEPYGYTF
TRBD1,TRBJ1-2,TRBV19,few,TGTGCCAGTAGTATCGGACAGGGGGCCGGTGGCTACACCTTC,CASSIGQGAGGYTF
NA,TRBJ1-6,TRBV19,NA,TGTGCCAGTAGTAGAATCTCCAGGGTGGGGGACGGTTCACCCCTCCACTTT,CASSRISRVGDGSPLHF
NA,TRBJ1-5,TRBV2,few,TGTGCCAGCAGTGAAGCGCGGGGTACTGGCAATCAGCCCCAGCATTTT,CASSEARGTGNQPQHF
NA,TRBJ2-3,TRBV19,NA,TGTGCCAGTAGTATAGAAAACCCGGACTTAGCGCGCACAGATACGCAGTATTTT,CASSIENPDLARTDTQYF
NA,TRBJ2-3,TRBV7-2,NA,TGTGCCAGCAGCCTAAGGGGGATCTCCCCAGTCGGCACAGATACGCAGTATTTT,CASSLRGISPVGTDTQYF
NA,TRBJ1-1,TRBV24-1,NA,TGTGCCACCAGTGACCCACAGGGAACTGAAGCTTTCTTT,CATSDPQGTEAFF
NA,TRBJ1-6,TRBV3-1/TRBV3-2,NA,TGTGCCAGCAGCCAAGATTTTGGAGAGATTAATTCACCCCTCCACTTT,CASSQDFGEINSPLHF
NA,TRBJ1-1,TRBV9,NA,TGTGCCAGCAGCGTAGTCCCCAGGTCGCAGAACACTGAAGCTTTCTTT,CASSVVPRSQNTEAFF
TRBD1,TRBJ1-5,TRBV2,NA,TGTGCCAGCAGTGTGGCAGGGGGCTGGGATAGGCCCCAGCATTTT,CASSVAGGWDRPQHF
NA,TRBJ1-1,TRBV7-9,NA,TGTGCCAGCAGCCCCCTAGAGGGAAGGTTTGTGAACACTGAAGCTTTCTTT,CASSPLEGRFVNTEAFF
NA,TRBJ1-2,TRBV5-5,NA,TGTGCCAGCAGCCCGCTGGGGGCCTATGGCTACACCTTC,CASSPLGAYGYTF
NA,TRBJ2-6,TRBV15,few,TGTGCCACCAGCGGGGTTTCTGGGGCCAACGTCCTGACTTTC,CATSGVSGANVLTF
NA,TRBJ2-6,TRBV6-5,NA,TGTGCCAGCGCTCAGGGAATCTCTGGGGCCAACGTCCTGACTTTC,CASAQGISGANVLTF
TRBD1,TRBJ1-4,TRBV30,many,TGTGCCTGGAGCCAGGGGGCCGATCTCGCAAAACTGTTTTTT,CAWSQGADLAKLFF
TRBD1,TRBJ1-2,TRBV11-2,NA,TGTGCCAGCAGCCTACCCGGGACAGGGGGCTACACCTTC,CASSLPGTGGYTF
TRBD1,TRBJ1-1,TRBV5-4,NA,TGTGCCAGCAGCTTGGCACAGGGGGCGAGAGGGGACACTGAAGCTTTCTTT,CASSLAQGARGDTEAFF
NA,TRBJ1-2,TRBV7-3,NA,TGTGCCAGCAGCATGGGACGAACTAACTATGGCTACACCTTC,CASSMGRTNYGYTF
TRBD2,TRBJ2-3,TRBV2,few,TGTGCCAGCAGGGGACTAGCGGGCACAGATACGCAGTATTTT,CASRGLAGTDTQYF
NA,TRBJ1-5,TRBV5-3,NA,TGTGCCAGAAGCCCCGGAGGGGCCGGAATCAAAACCCAGCATTTT,CARSPGGAGIKTQHF
TRBD1,TRBJ1-2,TRBV3-1/TRBV3-2,NA,TGTGCCAGCAGCCAAGCTCCGGGACAGGGCTCTAACTATGGCTACACCTTC,CASSQAPGQGSNYGYTF
NA,TRBJ1-3,TRBV9,NA,TGTGCCAGCAGCGCTGCCGGGAACTCTGGAAACACCATATATTTT,CASSAAGNSGNTIYF
TRBD1,TRBJ2-3,TRBV5-5,NA,TGTGCCAGCAGCTTGAGAGGGGGCGCTAGCACAGATACGCAGTATTTT,CASSLRGGASTDTQYF
NA,TRBJ1-6,TRBV7-9,once,TGTGCCAGCAGCTTCGGGGAGGTGGGATCACCCCTCCACTTT,CASSFGEVGSPLHF
TRBD2,TRBJ2-3,TRBV3-1/TRBV3-2,NA,TGTGCCAGCAGCCCCTCCTGGGGTAGCGGGAGAGAAACAGATACGCAGTATTTT,CASSPSWGSGRETDTQYF
NA,TRBJ1-6,TRBV9,NA,TGTGCCAGCAGCGTAATCCCGGGGTTCGGAGGGGTGGGGAATTCACCCCTCCACTTT,CASSVIPGFGGVGNSPLHF
TRBD1,TRBJ1-2,TRBV10-3,NA,TGTGCCATCAAGCCGACAGGGGGCGCGGGGGGCTACACCTTC,CAIKPTGGAGGYTF